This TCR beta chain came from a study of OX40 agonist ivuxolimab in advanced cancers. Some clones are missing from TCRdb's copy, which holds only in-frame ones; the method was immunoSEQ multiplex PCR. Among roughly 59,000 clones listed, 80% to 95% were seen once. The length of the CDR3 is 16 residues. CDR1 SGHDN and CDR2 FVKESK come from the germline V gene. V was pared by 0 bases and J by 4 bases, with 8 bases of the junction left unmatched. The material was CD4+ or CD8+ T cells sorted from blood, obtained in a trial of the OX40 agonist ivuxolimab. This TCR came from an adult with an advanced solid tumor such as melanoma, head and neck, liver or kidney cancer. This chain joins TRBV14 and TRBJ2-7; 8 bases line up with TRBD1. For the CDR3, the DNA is TGTGCCAGCAGCCAAGATGTTGGACAGGGAAATTACGAGCAGTACTTC. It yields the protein CASSQDVGQGNYEQYF.